This T cell receptor (beta chain) was captured in a study of shared clonotypes between healthy human individuals. Sequencing used immunoSEQ multiplex PCR; TCRdb keeps in-frame clones, though not all of them. The table records some 2,100,000 clones, around 95% of them present only once. In the case of this clone: The same CDR3 also results from other DNA sequences found in this sample.

Germline CDR1 is SGDLS and CDR2 is YYNGEE. This CDR3 contains 13 residues. V shed 0 bases and J shed 3 bases, with 6 bases lying between them. J is TRBJ1-1 and V is TRBV9; no reliable D call. The TCR was taken from a man between 18 and 29 years old in good health. Sequences were obtained from naive CD4+ T cells sorted from blood. The subset was: CD45RA+ positively selected. The CDR3 coding sequence is TGTGCCAGCAGCGTAGCTCAGGACACTGAAGCTTTCTTT. This gives the protein CASSVAQDTEAFF.